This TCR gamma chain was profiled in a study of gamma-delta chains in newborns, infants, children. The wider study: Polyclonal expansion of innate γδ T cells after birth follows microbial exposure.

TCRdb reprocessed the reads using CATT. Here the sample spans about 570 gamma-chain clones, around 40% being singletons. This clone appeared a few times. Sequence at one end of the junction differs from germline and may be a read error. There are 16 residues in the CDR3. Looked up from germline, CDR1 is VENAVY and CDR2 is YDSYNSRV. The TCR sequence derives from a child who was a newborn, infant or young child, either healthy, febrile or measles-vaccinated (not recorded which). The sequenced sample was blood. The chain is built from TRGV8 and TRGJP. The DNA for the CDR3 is TGTGCCACCTGGGATACAGACGAGTTGGGCGAAAAAATCAAGGTATTT. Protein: CATWDTDELGEKIKVF.